This TCR beta chain was sequenced for a study of CD8+CD57+ T cells in acquired aplastic anemia. The overall study: CD4+ cell libraries from healthy donors averaged roughly 10 million reads. General study points: Overlap between patients and controls comprised about 28 CD8+ CDR3 sequences.

The use of genomic DNA as template underpinned the TCR beta VDJ and CDR3 profiling. In TCRdb, the reads were re-called with MiXCR into one record per CDR3 protein. The sample carries fewer than 250,000 distinct CDR3 sequences, roughly half recorded once. V was clipped by 0 bases and J by 5 bases, with 17 bases between them. Germline CDR1 is LNHNV and CDR2 is YYDKDF (reference sequence). There are 17 residues in the CDR3. About this clonotype: What it binds is unknown.

The chain recombines TRBV15 with TRBJ2-1; D perhaps matches TRBD1 (5 bases). The clonotype originates from a human donor in good health, serving as a control. The source material was sorted CD4+, CD8+, or CD8+CD57+ T cells (not recorded which) from PBMCs. In nucleotides, the CDR3 is TGTGCCACCAGCAGAGATAAGGGGTTAGGTGGACACAATGAGCAGTTCTTC. Encoded protein: CATSRDKGLGGHNEQFF.